This T cell receptor beta chain came from a study of a mutant IDH1 vaccine in newly diagnosed glioma. About the study: Scheduled for weeks 1, 3, 5, 7, 11, 15, 19 and 23, eight vaccinations were given to patients. Vaccine administration was initiated 4-6 weeks following radiotherapy alone, or with temozolomide cycles.

This clone showed up just once. The target antigen is unknown. The repertoire was sequenced with immunoSEQ multiplex PCR; TCRdb's copy has only in-frame clones and lacks some. The sample lists about 72,000 clones, around 82% occurring once. Time point noted: week 23, last vaccination. Topical imiquimod was applied with each vaccine dose, which held 300 ug of mutant IDH1 20-mer peptide. The sample here was PBMCs, taken from a glioma patient whose treatment included an IDH1 peptide vaccine. The source is a man between 18 and 35 years old with glioma.

For the CDR3, the DNA is TGTGCCAGCAGCGTAGTCGACACGAGTTGGGAGACCCAGTACTTC. Amino acid sequence: CASSVVDTSWETQYF. This chain links TRBV9 with TRBJ2-5; no firm D call. Germline CDR1 SGDLS, CDR2 YYNGEE. The V and J ends lost 0 bases and 5 bases respectively, with 14 bases between them. The CDR3 is 15 amino acids.